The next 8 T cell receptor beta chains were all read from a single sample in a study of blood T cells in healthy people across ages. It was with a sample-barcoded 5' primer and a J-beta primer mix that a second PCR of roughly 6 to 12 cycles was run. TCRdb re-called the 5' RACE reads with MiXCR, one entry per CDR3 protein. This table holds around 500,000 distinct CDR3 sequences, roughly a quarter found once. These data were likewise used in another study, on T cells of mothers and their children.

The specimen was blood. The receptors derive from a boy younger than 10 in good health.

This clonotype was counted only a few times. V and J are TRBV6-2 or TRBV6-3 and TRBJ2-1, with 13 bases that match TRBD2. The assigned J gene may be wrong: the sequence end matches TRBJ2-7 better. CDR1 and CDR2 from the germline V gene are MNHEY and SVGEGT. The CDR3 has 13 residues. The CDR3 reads CASTLGTSGEQYF. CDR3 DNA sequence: TGTGCCAGCACCCTAGGGACTAGCGGGGAACAGTACTTC.

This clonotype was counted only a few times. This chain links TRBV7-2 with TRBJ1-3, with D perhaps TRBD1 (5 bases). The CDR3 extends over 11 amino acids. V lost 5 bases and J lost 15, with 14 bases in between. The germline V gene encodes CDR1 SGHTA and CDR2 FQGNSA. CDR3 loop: CASSPGRARYF. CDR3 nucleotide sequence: TGTGCCAGCAGCCCGGGACGGGCCAGATATTTT.

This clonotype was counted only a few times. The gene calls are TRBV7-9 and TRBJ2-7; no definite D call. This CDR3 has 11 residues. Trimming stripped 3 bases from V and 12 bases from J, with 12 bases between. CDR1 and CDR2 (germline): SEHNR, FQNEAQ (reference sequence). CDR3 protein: CASSFGRVRYF. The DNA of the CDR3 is TGTGCCAGCAGCTTCGGTCGGGTCAGGTACTTC.

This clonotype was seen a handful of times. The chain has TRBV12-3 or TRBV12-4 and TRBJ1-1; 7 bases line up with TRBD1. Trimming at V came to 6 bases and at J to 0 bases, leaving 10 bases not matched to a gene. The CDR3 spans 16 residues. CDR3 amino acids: CASRPNRGPMNTEAFF. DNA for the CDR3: TGTGCCAGCAGGCCGAACAGGGGCCCAATGAACACTGAAGCTTTCTTT.

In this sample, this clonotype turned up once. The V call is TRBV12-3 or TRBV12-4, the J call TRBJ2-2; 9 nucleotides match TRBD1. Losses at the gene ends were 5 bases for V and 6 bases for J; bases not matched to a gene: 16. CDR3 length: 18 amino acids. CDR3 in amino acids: CASSDPGQGNLLAGELFF. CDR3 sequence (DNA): TGTGCCAGCAGTGATCCGGGACAGGGTAATCTTCTCGCCGGGGAGCTGTTTTTT.

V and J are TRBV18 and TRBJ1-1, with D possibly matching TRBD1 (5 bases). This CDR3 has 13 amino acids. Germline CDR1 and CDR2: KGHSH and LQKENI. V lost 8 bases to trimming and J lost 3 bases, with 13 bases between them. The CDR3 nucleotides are TGTGCCAGCACCCCGACCAGGGACACTGAAGCTTTCTTT. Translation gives CASTPTRDTEAFF. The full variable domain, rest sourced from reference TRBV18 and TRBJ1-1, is NAGVMQNPRHLVRRRGQEARLRCSPMKGHSHVYWYRQLPEEGLKFMVYLQKENIIDESGMPKERFSAEFPKEGPSILRIQQVVRGDSAAYFCASTPTRDTEAFFGQGTRLTVV.

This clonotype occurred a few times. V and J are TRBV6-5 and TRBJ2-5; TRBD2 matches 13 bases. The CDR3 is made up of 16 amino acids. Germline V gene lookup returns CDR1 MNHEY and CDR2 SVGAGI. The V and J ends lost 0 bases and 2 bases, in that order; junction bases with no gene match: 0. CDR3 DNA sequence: TGTGCCAGCAGTTACTCGGGACTAGCGGGGCAAGAGACCCAGTACTTC. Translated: CASSYSGLAGQETQYF.

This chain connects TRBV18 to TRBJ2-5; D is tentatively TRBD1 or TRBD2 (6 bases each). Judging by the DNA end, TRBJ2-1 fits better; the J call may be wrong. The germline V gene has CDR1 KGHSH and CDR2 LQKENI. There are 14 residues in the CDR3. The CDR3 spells CASSQSSGEAEQFF. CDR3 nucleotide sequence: TGTGCCAGCTCACAATCTTCAGGGGAGGCTGAGCAGTTCTTC.